The 10 T cell receptor beta chains below were found in one sample sequenced in a study of blood T cell repertoires in COVID-19. TCRdb's table, derived via immunoSEQ multiplex PCR, lists solely in-frame clones and lacks some. The sample lists approximately 210,000 clones, roughly 90% occurring once. The sequenced sample consisted of peripheral blood. The receptors were gathered from a man in his thirties or forties who had recovered from COVID-19.

This clone has just one count. V is TRBV6-2 or TRBV6-3 and J is TRBJ2-1; the D is unclear. Germline CDR1 is MNHEY and CDR2 is SVGEGT. V dropped 2 bases and J dropped 9 bases, with 5 bases sitting between them. The CDR3 contains 11 residues. This CDR3 is CASSYPGEQFF. The CDR3 DNA follows: TGTGCCAGCAGTTACCCGGGTGAGCAGTTCTTC.

The chain employs TRBV9 and TRBJ1-2; TRBD1 matches at 9 bases. Germline CDR1 and CDR2: SGDLS and YYNGEE. This CDR3 has 13 residues. The V and J ends lost 3 bases and 8 bases, in that order; junction bases with no gene match: 5. The CDR3 region has the DNA TGTGCCAGCAGCGCAAGACAGGGGGGAGGCTACACCTTC. This translates into CASSARQGGGYTF. Complete variable domain (other parts from reference TRBV9 and TRBJ1-2): DSGVTQTPKHLITATGQRVTLRCSPRSGDLSVYWYQQSLDQGLQFLIQYYNGEERAKGNILERFSAQQFPDLHSELNLSSLELGDSALYFCASSARQGGGYTFGSGTRLTVV.

The chain uses TRBV10-2 and TRBJ1-1; 7 bases match TRBD1. V gave up 7 bases and J gave up 5 bases; unmatched junction bases: 7. The germline gives CDR1 WSHSY, CDR2 SAAADI. This CDR3 is 13 amino acids long. For the CDR3, the DNA is TGCGCCAGCAACGTAGGGGGCGGGACTGAAGCTTTCTTT. It yields the protein CASNVGGGTEAFF.

The chain links TRBV27 to TRBJ1-5, with D hard to call. Looked up from germline, CDR1 is MNHEY and CDR2 is SMNVEV (reference sequence). This CDR3 is built from 12 residues. V shed 8 bases and J shed 5 bases, with 10 bases lying between them. The CDR3 nucleotides read TGTGCCAGCCCCGTCGGGGATCAGCCCCAGCATTTT. It is translated as CASPVGDQPQHF.

V usage is TRBV18 and J usage is TRBJ1-1; perhaps TRBD1 as D (5 bases). The CDR3 has 14 amino acids. Between the trimmed V and J ends, which lost 5 bases and 7 bases, there was a span of 17 bases. CDR1 is KGHSH, CDR2 LQKENI, per germline. In nucleotides, the CDR3 is TGTGCCAGCTCATCGAGACTGACAGATATTGAAGCTTTCTTT. It yields the protein CASSSRLTDIEAFF.

The V gene is TRBV19, the J gene TRBJ1-5; D ambiguous. CDR3 size: 16 residues. With 4 bases removed from V and 0 bases from J, the gap between germline ends came to 13 bases. The V gene's germline CDR1 is LNHDA and CDR2 SQIVND (reference sequence). Written as DNA, the CDR3 is TGTGCCAGTAGTACAACCGGACTAAATAGCAATCAGCCCCAGCATTTT. This gives the protein CASSTTGLNSNQPQHF.

The rearrangement joins TRBV7-8 to TRBJ2-7, with 14 positions matching TRBD2. With V trimmed by 5 bases and J by 5 bases, 8 bases remained unmatched. Germline V gene lookup returns CDR1 SGHVS and CDR2 FQNEAQ. This CDR3 contains 16 residues. The CDR3 DNA sequence: TGTGCCAGCAGCAGGACTAGCGGGGGGCCAGGGAACGAGCAGTACTTC. Translating it yields CASSRTSGGPGNEQYF.

This clone showed up just once. The rearrangement uses TRBV6-2 or TRBV6-3 and TRBJ1-5; 10 nucleotides line up with TRBD1. Germline values: CDR1 MNHEY, CDR2 SVGEGT. The V and J ends lost 0 bases and 7 bases, in that order; junction bases with no gene match: 3. This CDR3 spans 15 amino acids. The chain's CDR3 is CASSYSGQGLQPQHF. CDR3 DNA: TGTGCCAGCAGTTACTCGGGACAGGGGCTCCAGCCCCAGCATTTT.

The V and J genes are TRBV30 and TRBJ1-2, with D possibly matching TRBD1 (5 bases). There are 15 residues in the CDR3. Germline CDR1 is GTSNPN and CDR2 is SVGIG (reference sequence). Trimming shortened V by 4 bases and J by 4 bases, and 19 bases separated the two germline ends. The CDR3, as DNA: TGTGCCTGGACTCTACCGGACATTATAAGCTATGGCTACACCTTC. It is translated as CAWTLPDIISYGYTF.

The chain uses TRBV18 and TRBJ1-6; 7 bases line up with TRBD1. This CDR3 is built from 16 residues. Germline-derived CDR1 and CDR2 are KGHSH and LQKENI. J gave up 9 bases and V 3 bases, and 11 bases lay outside the gene matches. In nucleotides, the CDR3 is TGTGCCAGCTCACCTTCAGGCGGGACAGCCTTTTCACCCCTCCACTTT. This encodes CASSPSGGTAFSPLHF.